These T cell receptor beta chains were read from a single sample in a study of T cell clonotyping in hematopoietic cell transplantation. Produced via immunoSEQ multiplex PCR; TCRdb's table is partial and in-frame only. The sample holds 6,000 or so clones, more than 75% seen once. The specimen comprised peripheral blood mononuclear cells, sampled 100 days after allogeneic stem cell transplant. These receptors all stem from a female patient between 40 and 55 years old who had an allogeneic stem cell transplant from a related donor, so the T cells may come from the graft donor. Some clones in this sample may be carry-over from other donors' samples. CDR3s include the opening cysteine and the closing phenylalanine or tryptophan. Each record gives: D gene, clone size, J gene, V gene, CDR3 DNA, CDR3 protein. A D gene is named only where the DNA matches it firmly. Size is stated for part of the rows, as once, few or many counts, or as a class when the clone is expanded.

d_gene: -; abundance: -; j_gene: TRBJ2-1; v_gene: TRBV30; CDR3nt: TGTGCCTGGAGCCGTCAAATCGATGAGCAGTTCTTC; CDR3aa: CAWSRQIDEQFF
d_gene: -; abundance: once; j_gene: TRBJ2-3; v_gene: TRBV6-4; CDR3nt: TGTGCCAGCAGTGACGGTGGGGCGACGGATACGCAGTATTTT; CDR3aa: CASSDGGATDTQYF
d_gene: -; abundance: -; j_gene: TRBJ1-2; v_gene: TRBV27; CDR3nt: TGTGCCAGCAGTTTTCCCCACCGGACAAACCGACACGATGGCTACACCTTC; CDR3aa: CASSFPHRTNRHDGYTF
d_gene: -; abundance: -; j_gene: TRBJ2-3; v_gene: TRBV9; CDR3nt: TGTGCCAGCAGCGCCAGGGGCGGTACAGATACGCAGTATTTT; CDR3aa: CASSARGGTDTQYF
d_gene: TRBD1; abundance: -; j_gene: TRBJ2-7; v_gene: TRBV5-1; CDR3nt: TGCGCCAGCAGCCCGGGACAGACCTACGAGCAGTACTTC; CDR3aa: CASSPGQTYEQYF
d_gene: -; abundance: -; j_gene: TRBJ1-1; v_gene: TRBV19; CDR3nt: TGTGCCAGTAGTATTCGTAGGGGCATGAACACTGAAGCTTTCTTT; CDR3aa: CASSIRRGMNTEAFF
d_gene: -; abundance: -; j_gene: TRBJ1-2; v_gene: TRBV30; CDR3nt: TGTGCCTGGAGTGTACAAGGAACGTGGGGGCAGAGTGGCTACACCTTC; CDR3aa: CAWSVQGTWGQSGYTF
d_gene: TRBD1; abundance: few; j_gene: TRBJ1-5; v_gene: TRBV28; CDR3nt: TGTGCCAGTCAGTACAGGGGTAATCAGCCCCAGCATTTT; CDR3aa: CASQYRGNQPQHF
d_gene: TRBD1; abundance: few; j_gene: TRBJ2-2; v_gene: TRBV30; CDR3nt: TGTGCCTGGAGCCTTTACAGGGGCTGGCCCGGGGAGCTGTTTTTT; CDR3aa: CAWSLYRGWPGELFF
d_gene: TRBD1; abundance: -; j_gene: TRBJ1-2; v_gene: TRBV7-2; CDR3nt: TGTGCCAGCAGCTTTACCGGGACAGATGGCTACACCTTC; CDR3aa: CASSFTGTDGYTF